Listed below are T cell receptor beta chains from one sample, sequenced in a study of CD8 T cells in Susac syndrome. TCRdb analysed the immunoSEQ multiplex PCR reads with MiXCR anew, one entry per CDR3 protein. The repertoire holds approximately 230,000 distinct CDR3 sequences, roughly 95% seen once, with around 0.07% in the top ten. Sequenced input: CD4+ T cells from PBMCs. The receptors were sampled from a human donor with multiple sclerosis. Each CDR3 is given with its conserved first and last residue. Fields, in order: D gene, J gene, V gene, clone size, CDR3 protein, CDR3 DNA. The D gene is left open where the match is weak. The size of a clone is reported for some rows only, either as once, few or many, or as a class for expanded clones.

. | TRBJ2-7 | TRBV28 | . | CASGSLAPSYEQYF | TGTGCCAGCGGTTCGCTAGCGCCTTCCTACGAGCAGTACTTC
. | TRBJ1-2 | TRBV19 | once | CASNRAPEGYGYTF | TGTGCCAGTAACCGGGCCCCGGAGGGCTATGGCTACACCTTC
. | TRBJ2-1 | TRBV5-1 | . | CASSLAQGPGPYNEQFF | TGCGCCAGCAGCTTGGCCCAGGGCCCAGGACCATACAATGAGCAGTTCTTC
TRBD1 | TRBJ2-3 | TRBV2 | . | CASSLARTGERTDTQYF | TGTGCCAGCAGTCTCGCCCGGACAGGGGAAAGGACAGATACGCAGTATTTT
. | TRBJ2-1 | TRBV7-2 | . | CASSPARRRNEQFF | TGTGCCAGCAGCCCTGCCCGGCGGCGGAATGAGCAGTTCTTC
. | TRBJ2-4 | TRBV9 | . | CASSVEMGLGPKNIQYF | TGTGCCAGCAGCGTAGAAATGGGGCTCGGGCCCAAAAACATTCAGTACTTC
TRBD2 | TRBJ2-3 | TRBV5-1 | few | CASSLAGSDTQYF | TGTGCCAGCAGTTTAGCGGGGTCAGATACGCAGTATTTT
. | TRBJ2-3 | TRBV11-2 | . | CASSLDQGPTDTQYF | TGTGCCAGCAGCTTAGATCAGGGGCCTACAGATACGCAGTATTTT
. | TRBJ1-3 | TRBV12-3/TRBV12-4 | . | CASSPRVSGNTIYF | TGTGCCAGCAGTCCCAGGGTCTCTGGAAACACCATATATTTT
TRBD1 | TRBJ2-2 | TRBV13 | . | CASSFSFWGRDRVVTGELFF | TGTGCCAGCAGCTTTTCTTTTTGGGGCCGGGACAGAGTAGTCACCGGGGAGCTGTTTTTT
. | TRBJ1-3 | TRBV20-1 | . | CSVRGSGNTIYF | TGCAGTGTTAGGGGTTCTGGAAACACCATATATTTT
. | TRBJ2-2 | TRBV5-1 | . | CASSLSGGSPNTGELFF | TGCGCCAGCAGCTTGAGTGGCGGGTCCCCCAACACCGGGGAGCTGTTTTTT
TRBD2 | TRBJ2-5 | TRBV7-9 | . | CASSPTSGRQETQYF | TGTGCCAGCAGCCCTACCAGCGGGAGACAAGAGACCCAGTACTTC
TRBD2 | TRBJ2-5 | TRBV20-1 | once | CSAGTSGIQETQYF | TGCAGTGCTGGGACTAGCGGGATCCAAGAGACCCAGTACTTC
. | TRBJ2-4 | TRBV7-8 | . | CASSLLGLEAKNIQYF | TGTGCCAGCAGCTTATTAGGATTAGAGGCCAAAAACATTCAGTACTTC
. | TRBJ1-5 | TRBV2 | . | CASSSEGNQPQHF | TGTGCCAGCTCCTCGGAGGGCAATCAGCCCCAGCATTTT
. | TRBJ2-1 | TRBV24-1 | . | CATNNGRDNEQFF | TGTGCCACCAACAACGGGAGAGACAATGAGCAGTTCTTC
TRBD1 | TRBJ1-2 | TRBV3-1 | . | CASSQPGQVNGYTF | TGTGCCAGCAGCCAACCGGGACAGGTGAATGGCTACACCTTC
. | TRBJ2-3 | TRBV12-3/TRBV12-4 | . | CASSLTSWGHHTQYF | TGTGCCAGCAGTTTAACTAGCTGGGGTCACCATACGCAGTATTTT
. | TRBJ1-2 | TRBV23-1 | . | CASSQSIAPITANYGYTF | TGCGCCAGCAGTCAATCGATAGCACCCATAACCGCTAACTATGGCTACACCTTC
. | TRBJ2-1 | TRBV20-1 | . | CSARALGGLSYNEQFF | TGCAGTGCTAGGGCCCTGGGGGGGCTTTCCTACAATGAGCAGTTCTTC
. | TRBJ2-4 | TRBV5-7 | . | CASSSPRSPYF | TGTGCCAGCAGCTCCCCAAGGTCGCCGTACTTC
TRBD1 | TRBJ2-2 | TRBV29-1 | . | CSASRTGVNTGELFF | TGCAGCGCCTCCAGGACAGGGGTGAACACCGGGGAGCTGTTTTTT
TRBD2 | TRBJ2-3 | TRBV19 | few | CASAAGDTDTQYF | TGTGCCAGTGCGGCGGGGGACACAGATACGCAGTATTTT
. | TRBJ2-7 | TRBV4-1 | . | CASSQPPERSRPSYEQYF | TGCGCCAGCAGCCAACCCCCAGAGCGGTCCCGTCCTTCCTACGAGCAGTACTTC
. | TRBJ1-2 | TRBV2 | . | CASSVVRQPGEGYTF | TGTGCCAGCAGTGTGGTCAGACAGCCTGGGGAAGGCTACACCTTC
. | TRBJ1-2 | TRBV6-1 | once | CATRRPDESYGYTF | TGTGCCACCCGTCGTCCAGACGAGTCCTATGGCTACACCTTC
TRBD1 | TRBJ2-1 | TRBV29-1 | . | CSVEGQGARNEQFF | TGCAGCGTAGAAGGACAGGGGGCGAGAAATGAGCAGTTCTTC
. | TRBJ1-6 | TRBV5-6 | . | CASSLSVPLHF | TGTGCCAGCAGCTTGTCAGTCCCCCTCCACTTT
. | TRBJ2-3 | TRBV15 | . | CATSRRQRTDTQYF | TGTGCCACCAGCAGACGCCAAAGGACAGATACGCAGTATTTT
. | TRBJ2-2 | TRBV18 | . | CASSPPRDSGELFF | TGTGCCAGCTCACCACCGCGGGACTCAGGGGAGCTGTTTTTT
. | TRBJ1-2 | TRBV19 | . | CASSIGVNPYGYTF | TGTGCCAGTAGTATCGGCGTGAACCCCTATGGCTACACCTTC
TRBD1 | TRBJ2-2 | TRBV3-1 | . | CASSPPTGVRDTGELFF | TGTGCCAGCAGCCCACCGACAGGGGTACGGGACACCGGGGAGCTGTTTTTT
TRBD1 | TRBJ2-3 | TRBV18 | . | CASSPTGGADTQYF | TGTGCCAGCTCCCCGACAGGGGGGGCAGATACGCAGTATTTT
. | TRBJ1-2 | TRBV29-1 | . | CSVEVLSRSDYGYTF | TGCAGCGTTGAAGTCCTATCCCGATCAGACTATGGCTACACCTTC
. | TRBJ1-1 | TRBV18 | few | CASSPDLNTEAFF | TGTGCCAGCTCACCTGACCTGAACACTGAAGCTTTCTTT
. | TRBJ2-3 | TRBV2 | . | CASSPQTSATDTQYF | TGTGCCAGCAGTCCACAAACTAGTGCCACAGATACGCAGTATTTT
. | TRBJ2-5 | TRBV4-1 | . | CASSTPDVGGKETQYF | TGCGCCAGCAGCACCCCGGACGTTGGGGGAAAAGAGACCCAGTACTTC
. | TRBJ2-6 | TRBV12-3/TRBV12-4 | . | CASSFEPSSGANVLTF | TGTGCCAGCAGTTTTGAGCCGAGCTCTGGGGCCAACGTCCTGACTTTC
. | TRBJ2-7 | TRBV5-1 | few | CASSLVAAGTYEQYF | TGCGCCAGCAGCTTGGTGGCTGCAGGGACCTACGAGCAGTACTTC
TRBD1 | TRBJ2-2 | TRBV24-1 | . | CATSDLTGTNTGELFF | TGTGCCACCAGTGACCTGACAGGGACGAACACCGGGGAGCTGTTTTTT
TRBD2 | TRBJ2-3 | TRBV7-2 | . | CASSGAGLFTDTQYF | TGTGCCAGCAGCGGAGCGGGATTATTCACAGATACGCAGTATTTT
. | TRBJ1-6 | TRBV27 | . | CASSLLPGRSNSPLHF | TGTGCCAGCAGTTTACTCCCGGGACGGTCAAATTCACCCCTCCACTTT
. | TRBJ2-6 | TRBV15 | . | CATSRDGESGANVLTF | TGTGCCACCAGCAGAGACGGAGAGTCTGGGGCCAACGTCCTGACTTTC
. | TRBJ1-1 | TRBV6-5 | . | CASRPYGNTEAFF | TGTGCCAGCAGGCCATATGGGAACACTGAAGCTTTCTTT
TRBD1 | TRBJ2-1 | TRBV6-1 | . | CASSGRGGHGDEQFF | TGTGCCAGCAGTGGTAGAGGGGGCCATGGGGATGAGCAGTTCTTC
. | TRBJ1-1 | TRBV19 | . | CASSIEIRAEAFF | TGTGCCAGTAGTATAGAGATAAGGGCTGAAGCTTTCTTT
TRBD1 | TRBJ1-4 | TRBV27 | . | CASSLSLTGATNEKLFF | TGTGCCAGCAGTTTATCGTTAACAGGGGCAACTAATGAAAAACTGTTTTTT
. | TRBJ2-7 | TRBV18 | . | CASSPPGGYLYEQYF | TGTGCCAGCTCACCACCTGGGGGCTACCTCTACGAGCAGTACTTC
. | TRBJ2-2 | TRBV20-1 | . | CSARDPQGPNTGELFF | TGCAGTGCTAGAGATCCCCAGGGGCCTAACACCGGGGAGCTGTTTTTT
. | TRBJ1-5 | TRBV28 | . | CASSPRAGVGNQPQHF | TGTGCCAGCAGTCCAAGGGCCGGGGTAGGGAATCAGCCCCAGCATTTT
. | TRBJ1-4 | TRBV5-6 | . | CASTVGTGNEKLFF | TGTGCCAGCACTGTGGGGACGGGGAATGAAAAACTGTTTTTT
TRBD1 | TRBJ1-2 | TRBV7-3 | . | CASSLYGTGGHGYTF | TGTGCCAGCAGCTTATACGGGACAGGGGGCCATGGCTACACCTTC
TRBD1 | TRBJ2-2 | TRBV29-1 | . | CSVARTGVTSGELFF | TGCAGCGTTGCCCGGACAGGGGTGACATCCGGGGAGCTGTTTTTT
. | TRBJ2-5 | TRBV12-3/TRBV12-4 | . | CASSLARAVQETQYF | TGTGCCAGCAGTTTAGCGCGCGCAGTACAAGAGACCCAGTACTTC
TRBD2 | TRBJ2-2 | TRBV4-1 | . | CASSRTWAGGNGELFF | TGCGCCAGCAGCCGGACCTGGGCGGGAGGTAACGGGGAGCTGTTTTTT
. | TRBJ1-5 | TRBV7-9 | . | CASSLGGGASFSNQPQHF | TGTGCCAGCAGCTTAGGTGGGGGCGCAAGCTTCAGCAATCAGCCCCAGCATTTT
. | TRBJ1-1 | TRBV7-6 | . | CASSFDMGADTEAFF | TGTGCCAGCAGCTTTGATATGGGTGCGGACACTGAAGCTTTCTTT
. | TRBJ1-3 | TRBV7-8 | . | CASTQFGPVSGNTIYF | TGTGCCAGCACCCAGTTCGGACCTGTCTCTGGAAACACCATATATTTT